The TCR beta chain described here comes from a study of T cell responses to AZD1222 COVID-19 vaccine. Background on the study: Second-dose timings of about 4 or about 12 weeks were pooled.

The table came from immunoSEQ multiplex PCR; TCRdb's copy has only in-frame clones and leaves some out. The sample has fewer than 150,000 clones, about 93% seen once. Study-wide points: In a largely white British group with more females than males, clonal diversity was possibly underestimated. With dominance at 160-218 and 743-854, vaccine-associated CD4 TCRs spanned spike.

Regarding this clone: Its antigen is still unknown.

The sequencing here drew on peripheral blood, taken on day 0 of AZD1222 vaccination. This clonotype originated in an adult in good health.

CDR3 DNA: TGTGCCAGCAGCGTAGGGGGACTAAGCACCGGGGAGCTGTTTTTT. Protein sequence: CASSVGGLSTGELFF. V and J are TRBV9 and TRBJ2-2; 7 nucleotides agree with TRBD2. This CDR3 contains 15 residues. Germline CDR1 SGDLS, CDR2 YYNGEE. V lost 0 bases to trimming and J lost 4 bases; unmatched junction nucleotides: 3.